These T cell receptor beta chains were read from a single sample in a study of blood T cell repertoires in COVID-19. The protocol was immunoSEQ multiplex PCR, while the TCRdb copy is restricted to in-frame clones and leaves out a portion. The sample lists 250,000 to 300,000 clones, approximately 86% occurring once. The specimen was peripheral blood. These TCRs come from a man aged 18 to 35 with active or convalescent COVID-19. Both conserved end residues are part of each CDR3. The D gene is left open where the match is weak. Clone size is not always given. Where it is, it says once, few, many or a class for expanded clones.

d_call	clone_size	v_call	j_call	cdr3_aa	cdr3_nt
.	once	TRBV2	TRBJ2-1	CASSEAPPGDLYNEQFF	TGTGCCAGCAGTGAAGCGCCCCCGGGGGACCTATACAATGAGCAGTTCTTC
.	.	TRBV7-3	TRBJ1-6	CASSLGGNPPLHF	TGTGCCAGCAGCTTGGGGGGGAACCCGCCCCTCCACTTT
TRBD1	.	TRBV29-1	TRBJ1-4	CSGQGGLNEKLFF	TGCAGCGGACAGGGGGGCCTTAATGAAAAACTGTTTTTT
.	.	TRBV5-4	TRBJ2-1	CASSSTSSPYNEQFF	TGTGCCAGCAGCTCGACTAGTAGCCCCTACAATGAGCAGTTCTTC
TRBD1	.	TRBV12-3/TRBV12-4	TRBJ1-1	CASSFVQGQAFF	TGTGCCAGCAGTTTTGTACAGGGGCAAGCTTTCTTT
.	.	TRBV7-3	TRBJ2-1	CASSLILTRKKRNEQFF	TGTGCCAGCAGCTTAATTCTAACGCGGAAAAAGCGGAATGAGCAGTTCTTC
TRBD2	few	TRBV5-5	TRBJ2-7	CASSRTSGSEQYF	TGTGCCAGCAGCCGGACTAGCGGGAGCGAGCAGTACTTC
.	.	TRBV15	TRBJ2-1	CATSSGWSYNEQFF	TGTGCCACCAGCAGCGGGTGGTCCTACAATGAGCAGTTCTTC
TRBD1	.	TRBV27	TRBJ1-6	CASSSLDRSSPLHF	TGTGCCAGCAGTTCCCTGGACAGGTCTTCACCCCTCCACTTT
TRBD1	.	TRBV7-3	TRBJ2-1	CASSLGTEYNEQFF	TGTGCCAGCAGCTTAGGGACAGAGTACAATGAGCAGTTCTTC
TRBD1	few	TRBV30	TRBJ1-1	CAWSNSTLGQLNTEAFF	TGTGCCTGGAGTAACTCGACCCTGGGACAGTTGAACACTGAAGCTTTCTTT
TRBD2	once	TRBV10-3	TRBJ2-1	CAISAGTSGSLEQFF	TGTGCCATCAGTGCGGGGACTAGCGGGAGCTTAGAGCAGTTCTTC
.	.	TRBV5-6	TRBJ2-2	CASSLNEGAGELFF	TGTGCCAGCAGCTTGAATGAGGGGGCCGGGGAGCTGTTTTTT
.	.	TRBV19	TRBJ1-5	CASSIRERDQPQHF	TGTGCCAGTAGTATCCGGGAGAGAGACCAGCCCCAGCATTTT
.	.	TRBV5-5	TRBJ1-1	CASSLLGGWNTEAFF	TGTGCCAGCAGCCTCTTGGGGGGGTGGAACACTGAAGCTTTCTTT
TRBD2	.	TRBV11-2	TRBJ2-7	CASRTSGGHEQYF	TGTGCCAGCAGAACTAGCGGGGGCCACGAGCAGTACTTC
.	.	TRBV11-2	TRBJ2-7	CASSLPLYEQYF	TGTGCCAGCAGCTTGCCGCTATACGAGCAGTACTTC
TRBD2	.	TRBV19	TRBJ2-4	CASSTSGGNIQYF	TGTGCCAGTAGTACTAGCGGGGGGAACATTCAGTACTTC
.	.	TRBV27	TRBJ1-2	CASSPLGETGYTF	TGTGCCAGCAGTCCTCTGGGCGAGACGGGCTACACCTTC
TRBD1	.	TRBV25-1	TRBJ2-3	CASSAPGQGASTQYF	TGTGCCAGCAGTGCCCCGGGACAGGGGGCGAGTACGCAGTATTTT
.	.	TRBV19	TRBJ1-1	CASSTRTANTEAFF	TGTGCCAGTAGTACAAGGACAGCCAACACTGAAGCTTTCTTT
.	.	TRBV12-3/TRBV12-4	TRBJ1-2	CASSSQVEGYTF	TGTGCCAGCAGTTCACAGGTGGAGGGCTACACCTTC
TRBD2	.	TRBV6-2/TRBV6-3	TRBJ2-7	CASSWTGAGVRYEQYF	TGTGCCAGCAGTTGGACTGGGGCGGGAGTTCGCTACGAGCAGTACTTC
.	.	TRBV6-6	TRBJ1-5	CASTDGDTVPPQHF	TGTGCCAGCACGGACGGGGACACCGTACCGCCCCAGCATTTT
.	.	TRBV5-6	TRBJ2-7	CASSLAGLPNEQYF	TGTGCCAGCAGCTTGGCAGGGTTGCCGAACGAGCAGTACTTC